What follows are 4 T cell receptor beta chains derived from one specimen sequenced in a study of early T cells in non-severe SARS-CoV-2 infection. TCRdb re-analysed the 5' RACE reads in MiXCR, keeping a single row per CDR3 protein. The sample shows around 59,000 distinct CDR3 sequences, 9.5% to 15% of them seen only once. The sequenced material came from whole blood. The receptors here all came from an adult who was a healthcare worker with PCR-confirmed SARS-CoV-2 infection or an uninfected control (not recorded which).

This chain connects TRBV5-1 to TRBJ2-1, with 7 positions matching TRBD1. V lost 1 base, J lost 8 bases, and 6 bases stayed unmatched. This CDR3 region has 14 residues. CDR1 and CDR2 (germline): SGHRS, YFSETQ. The CDR3 loop reads CASSLKGGNYEQFF. CDR3 sequence (DNA): TGCGCCAGCAGCTTGAAAGGGGGCAACTATGAGCAGTTCTTC.

At least ten counts were recorded for this clonotype. The chain uses TRBV7-3 and TRBJ2-2; 7 bases fit TRBD1. The germline gives CDR1 SGHTA, CDR2 FQGTGA. This CDR3 is built from 16 residues. Trimming at V came to 5 bases and at J to 1 base, leaving 7 bases not matched to a gene. CDR3 region: CASSGAGTENTGELFF. The CDR3 nucleotides read TGTGCCAGCAGCGGCGCCGGGACAGAGAACACCGGGGAGCTGTTTTTT.

The chain couples TRBV5-1 to TRBJ2-7, with 10 bases matching TRBD2. Germline CDR1 SGHRS, CDR2 YFSETQ. This CDR3 comprises 16 residues. V was clipped by 0 bases and J by 7 bases; unmatched bases: 10. CDR3 nucleotides: TGCGCCAGCAGCTTGGAACCTAGCGGGAGCGGCGGAGAGCAGTACTTC. It yields the protein CASSLEPSGSGGEQYF.

This clonotype was observed at least ten times. The chain combines TRBV3-1 with TRBJ1-6, with D unclear. This CDR3 spans 12 amino acids. Trimming removed 4 bases at V and 12 bases at J, with 10 bases between. Germline V CDR1 and CDR2: LGHDT, YNNKEL (reference sequence). The CDR3 DNA sequence: TGTGCCAGCAGCCCCTACGAGGGACCCCTCCACTTT. Amino acid sequence: CASSPYEGPLHF.